The present entry profiles one TCR beta chain with its context. Every TCR cDNA molecule carried a tag that served as a unique molecular identifier. Each CDR3 protein is one row after TCRdb ran MiXCR on the 5' RACE reads. The sample records tens of thousands of distinct CDR3 sequences, 10% to 15% being singletons. Specified time point: sample taken at primary tumor resection. Unsorted samples of tumor, nontumor lung or frozen PBMC had their whole RNA sequenced. This record belongs to a study of spatial heterogeneity in lung cancer. J was trimmed by 8 bases and V by 3 bases; bases with no gene match: 3. The V gene's germline CDR1 is LNHDA and CDR2 SQIVND (reference sequence). The CDR3 consists of 14 residues.

This chain connects TRBV19 to TRBJ2-3; 12 bases align to TRBD2. The specimen comprised PBMCs, sampled at surgery. The receptor's source is a male donor with early-stage non-small cell lung cancer. The CDR3 DNA sequence: TGTGCCAGTAGTATGGCTAGCGGGAGGGTTACGCAGTATTTT. Its protein is CASSMASGRVTQYF.